The 10 T cell receptor beta chains below come from one sample, sequenced in a study of T cell responses to AZD1222 COVID-19 vaccine. Profiling relied on immunoSEQ multiplex PCR, and the TCRdb table lists in-frame clones only, not all of them. This sample has some 140,000 clones; around 90% occur once, and the top ten carry just over 3%. The source material was peripheral blood, sampled on day 0 of AZD1222 vaccination. The receptors stem from an adult in good health.

The chain combines TRBV5-4 with TRBJ1-5, with D possibly being TRBD1 (5 bases). Germline values: CDR1 SGHNT, CDR2 YYREEE (reference sequence). The CDR3 length is 15 residues. Trimming took off 4 bases at V and 5 bases at J, with 16 bases between the two ends. The DNA for the CDR3 is TGTGCCAGCAGCCTGGGGGGGAGAGGGGATCAGCCCCAGCATTTT. Its protein product is CASSLGGRGDQPQHF.

DNA for the CDR3: TGCGCCAGCAGCCAAAACCGGGGGGCTAATGAAAAACTGTTTTTT. It specifies CASSQNRGANEKLFF. The chain carries TRBV4-3 and TRBJ1-4; possible D gene TRBD1, 5 bases. The CDR3 runs to 15 residues. Trimming stripped 2 bases from V and 3 bases from J, with 10 bases between. CDR1 and CDR2 (germline): LGHNA, YSLEER.

This chain joins TRBV6-1 and TRBJ1-4; D perhaps matches TRBD1 (6 bases). Germline-derived CDR1 and CDR2 are MNHNS and SASEGT. The CDR3 is made up of 16 amino acids. The V gene lost 2 bases and the J gene lost 7 bases, with 17 bases spanning the gap. CDR3 loop: CASSERIQGRGEKLFF. CDR3 coding DNA: TGTGCCAGCAGTGAAAGGATTCAGGGGAGAGGTGAAAAACTGTTTTTT.

V gene TRBV5-1 combines with J gene TRBJ1-1, with D possibly TRBD1 on 5 matching bases. The V end lost 1 base, the J end lost 1 base, and 5 bases lay between the germline ends. CDR1 SGHRS and CDR2 YFSETQ come from the germline V gene. The CDR3 contains 13 residues. CDR3 sequence reads: CASSLTGNTEAFF. Here the CDR3 DNA reads TGCGCCAGCAGCTTGACAGGGAACACTGAAGCTTTCTTT.

The chain has TRBV28 and TRBJ1-6; 9 bases map to TRBD1. The junction had 6 bases not matched to a gene; V was cut back by 2 bases and J by 1 base. The CDR3 contains 18 residues. Germline CDR1 reads MDHEN; CDR2 reads SYDVKM. CDR3 DNA: TGTGCCAGCAGTTTACCTAGACAGGGGGTATCCTATAATTCACCCCTCCACTTT. Its translation: CASSLPRQGVSYNSPLHF.

The V and J genes are TRBV7-2 and TRBJ2-2; D is unresolved. The V and J ends lost 5 bases and 1 base respectively, with 11 bases between them. Germline lookup yields CDR1 SGHTA and CDR2 FQGNSA. CDR3 length: 15 amino acids. The CDR3 sequence: CASSAVGRNTGELFF. CDR3 DNA sequence: TGTGCCAGCAGCGCCGTCGGTAGGAACACCGGGGAGCTGTTTTTT.

V gene TRBV5-8 combines with J gene TRBJ1-6, with 7 bases matching TRBD1. The CDR3 loop spans 14 amino acids. After removal of 5 bases from V and 6 bases from J, the junction contained 5 bases not matched to a gene. The germline V gene encodes CDR1 SGHTS and CDR2 YDEGEE. CDR3 region: CASRPGQSNSPLHF. The CDR3, as DNA: TGTGCCAGCAGGCCGGGACAGAGTAATTCACCCCTCCACTTT.

Turning to this clone: Other DNA sequences in this sample translate to the same CDR3. The gene calls are TRBV30 and TRBJ1-3; D remains unclear. This CDR3 has 14 amino acids. Trimming cost V 0 bases and J 0 bases, with 6 bases left between them. The germline V gene encodes CDR1 GTSNPN and CDR2 SVGIG (reference sequence). As DNA, the CDR3 is TGTGCCTGGAGTGTTGGGAGCTCTGGAAACACCATATATTTT. Translation gives CAWSVGSSGNTIYF.

The chain is built from TRBV5-5 and TRBJ1-2; D is undetermined. Per the germline V gene, CDR1 is SGHKS and CDR2 is YYEKEE (reference sequence). Deletions cut 2 bases from V and 4 bases from J, with 9 bases between. The CDR3 loop spans 13 amino acids. This CDR3 is CASSFGLGYGYTF. The CDR3 bases are TGTGCCAGCAGCTTTGGGTTGGGCTATGGCTACACCTTC.

The V gene is TRBV7-2, the J gene TRBJ1-5; the D gene is possibly TRBD1 (5 bases). This CDR3 comprises 16 residues. Trimming took 2 bases from V and 3 from J, leaving 14 bases between them. Germline CDR1 is SGHTA and CDR2 is FQGNSA. The CDR3 loop is CASSLSSQGYNQPQHF. CDR3 bases: TGTGCCAGCAGCTTATCGAGTCAGGGCTACAATCAGCCCCAGCATTTT.